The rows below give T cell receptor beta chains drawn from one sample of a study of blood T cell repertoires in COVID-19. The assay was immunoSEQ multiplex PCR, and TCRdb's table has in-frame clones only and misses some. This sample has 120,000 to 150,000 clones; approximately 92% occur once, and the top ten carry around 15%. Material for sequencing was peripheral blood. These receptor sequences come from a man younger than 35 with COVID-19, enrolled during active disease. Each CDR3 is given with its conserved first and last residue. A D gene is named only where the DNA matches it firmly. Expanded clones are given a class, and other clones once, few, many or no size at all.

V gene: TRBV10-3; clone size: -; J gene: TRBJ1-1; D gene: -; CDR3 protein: CAISESRGYGSEAFF; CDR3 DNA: TGTGCCATCAGTGAGTCCCGGGGTTATGGGTCTGAAGCTTTCTTT
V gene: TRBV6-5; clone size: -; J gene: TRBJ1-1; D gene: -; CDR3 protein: CASSYSGVLGTEAFF; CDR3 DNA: TGTGCCAGCAGTTACTCCGGGGTGCTAGGCACTGAAGCTTTCTTT
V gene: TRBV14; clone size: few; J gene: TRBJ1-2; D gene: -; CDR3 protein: CASSQDELLRGGYTF; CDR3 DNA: TGTGCCAGCAGCCAAGATGAACTCCTCAGAGGGGGCTACACCTTC
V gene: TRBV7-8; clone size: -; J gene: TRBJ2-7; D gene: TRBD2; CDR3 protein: CASSLTPAGVLYEQYF; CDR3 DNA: TGTGCCAGCAGCCTAACTCCGGCGGGGGTACTCTACGAGCAGTACTTC
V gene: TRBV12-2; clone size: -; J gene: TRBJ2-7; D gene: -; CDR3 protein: CASRTGDRKDYEQYF; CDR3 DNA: TGTGCAAGTCGCACCGGGGACAGAAAGGACTACGAGCAGTACTTC
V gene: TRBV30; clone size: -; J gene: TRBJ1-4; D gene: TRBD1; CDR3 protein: CAWSVGAGGDNEKLFF; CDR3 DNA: TGTGCCTGGAGTGTAGGGGCAGGGGGCGACAATGAAAAACTGTTTTTT
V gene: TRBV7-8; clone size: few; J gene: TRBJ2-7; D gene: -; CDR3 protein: CASSKAPGYEQYF; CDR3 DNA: TGTGCCAGCAGCAAGGCCCCGGGCTACGAGCAGTACTTC
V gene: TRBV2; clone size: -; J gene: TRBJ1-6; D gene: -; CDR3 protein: CASSERRVSSYNSPLHF; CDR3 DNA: TGTGCCAGCAGTGAGCGCAGGGTTAGCTCCTATAATTCACCCCTCCACTTT
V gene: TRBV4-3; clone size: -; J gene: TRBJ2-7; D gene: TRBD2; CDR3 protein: CASSQDTSGRYEQYF; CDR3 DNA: TGCGCCAGCAGCCAAGACACTAGCGGGAGATACGAGCAGTACTTC
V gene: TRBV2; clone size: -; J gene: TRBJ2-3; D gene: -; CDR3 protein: CASSEGLNFRTDTQYF; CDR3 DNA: TGTGCCAGCAGTGAAGGTCTTAACTTTCGCACAGATACGCAGTATTTT
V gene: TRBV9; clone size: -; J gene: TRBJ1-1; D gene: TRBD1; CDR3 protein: CASSAPPTGGTEAFF; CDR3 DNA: TGTGCCAGCAGCGCCCCGCCTACAGGGGGTACTGAAGCTTTCTTT
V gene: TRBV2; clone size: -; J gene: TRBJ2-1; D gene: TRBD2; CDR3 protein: CASSVRASGSDEQFF; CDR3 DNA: TGTGCCAGCAGTGTCAGGGCTAGCGGGAGCGATGAGCAGTTCTTC
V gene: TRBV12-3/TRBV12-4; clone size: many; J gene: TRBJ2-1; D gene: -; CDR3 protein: CASSFGLNNEQFF; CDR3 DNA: TGTGCCAGCAGTTTTGGGCTAAACAATGAGCAGTTCTTC
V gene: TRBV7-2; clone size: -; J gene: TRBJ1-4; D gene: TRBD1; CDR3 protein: CASSLAPAGGSEKLLF; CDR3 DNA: TGTGCCAGCAGCTTAGCCCCCGCAGGGGGATCAGAAAAACTGCTTTTT
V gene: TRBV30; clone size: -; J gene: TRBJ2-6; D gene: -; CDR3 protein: CAWSVLGAKANVLTF; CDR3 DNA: TGTGCCTGGAGTGTATTAGGGGCTAAAGCCAACGTCCTGACTTTC
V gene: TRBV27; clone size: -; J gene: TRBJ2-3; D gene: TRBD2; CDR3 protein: CASSQTSGGLTTDTQYF; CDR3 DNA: TGTGCCAGCAGTCAGACTAGCGGGGGTTTGACCACAGATACGCAGTATTTT
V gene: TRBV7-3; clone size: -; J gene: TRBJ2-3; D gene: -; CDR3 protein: CASSPNGGHTQYF; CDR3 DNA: TGTGCCAGCAGCCCTAATGGAGGGCATACGCAGTATTTT
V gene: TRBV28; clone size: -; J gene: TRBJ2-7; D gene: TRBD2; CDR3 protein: CASSPEREGAYEQYF; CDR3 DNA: TGTGCCAGCAGTCCGGAGCGGGAGGGGGCCTACGAGCAGTACTTC
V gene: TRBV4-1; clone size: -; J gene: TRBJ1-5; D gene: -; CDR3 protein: CASSPAASGQPQHF; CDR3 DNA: TGCGCCAGCAGCCCGGCGGCGTCGGGGCAGCCCCAGCATTTT
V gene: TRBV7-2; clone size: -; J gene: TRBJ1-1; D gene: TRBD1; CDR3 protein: CASSPGTENTEAFF; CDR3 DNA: TGTGCCAGCAGCCCGGGGACAGAGAACACTGAAGCTTTCTTT
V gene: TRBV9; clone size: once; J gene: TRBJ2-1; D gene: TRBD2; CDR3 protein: CASSVSGSSSDEQFF; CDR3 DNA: TGTGCCAGCAGCGTTAGCGGGAGTTCAAGCGATGAGCAGTTCTTC
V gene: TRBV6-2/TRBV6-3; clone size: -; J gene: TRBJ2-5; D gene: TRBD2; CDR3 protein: CASSYQRREETQYF; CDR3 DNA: TGTGCCAGCAGTTACCAACGGCGGGAGGAGACCCAGTACTTC
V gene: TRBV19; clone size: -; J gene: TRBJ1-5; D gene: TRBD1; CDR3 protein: CASSIEGGAYQPQHF; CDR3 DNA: TGTGCCAGTAGTATAGAAGGGGGCGCGTATCAGCCCCAGCATTTT
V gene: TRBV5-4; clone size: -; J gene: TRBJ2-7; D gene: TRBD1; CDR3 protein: CASSPGATGKGYEQYF; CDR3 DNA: TGTGCCAGCAGCCCAGGTGCGACAGGGAAGGGTTACGAGCAGTACTTC
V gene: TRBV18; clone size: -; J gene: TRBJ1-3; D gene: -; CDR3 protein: CASSKFTSSGNTIYF; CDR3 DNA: TGTGCCAGCTCCAAGTTCACGAGCTCTGGAAACACCATATATTTT
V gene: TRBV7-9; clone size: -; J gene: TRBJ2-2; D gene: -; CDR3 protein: CASSLDRANTGELFF; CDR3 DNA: TGTGCCAGCAGCTTGGACAGAGCGAACACCGGGGAGCTGTTTTTT
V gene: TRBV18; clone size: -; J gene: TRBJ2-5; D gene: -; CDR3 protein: CASSPLIQETQYF; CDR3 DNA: TGTGCCAGCTCACCTTTAATCCAAGAGACCCAGTACTTC
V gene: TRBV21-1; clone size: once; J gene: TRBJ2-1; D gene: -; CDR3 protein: CASSARGLPIPYNEQFF; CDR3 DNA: TGTGCCAGCAGCGCCAGGGGGCTACCGATTCCCTACAATGAGCAGTTCTTC
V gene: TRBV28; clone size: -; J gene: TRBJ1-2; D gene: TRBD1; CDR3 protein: CANTRDRGPGGYTF; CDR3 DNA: TGTGCCAACACCAGGGACAGGGGGCCAGGGGGCTACACCTTC
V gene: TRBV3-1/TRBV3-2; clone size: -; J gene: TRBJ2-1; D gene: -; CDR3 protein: CASSKEAVVYNEQFF; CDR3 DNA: TGTGCCAGCAGCAAAGAGGCGGTGGTTTACAATGAGCAGTTCTTC
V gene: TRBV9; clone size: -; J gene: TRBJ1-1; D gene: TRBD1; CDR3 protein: CASTLGTGRTEAFF; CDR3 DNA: TGTGCCAGCACCTTAGGGACAGGGAGGACTGAAGCTTTCTTT
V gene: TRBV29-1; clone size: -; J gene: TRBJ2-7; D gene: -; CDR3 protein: CSVATGDSYEQYF; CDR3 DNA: TGCAGCGTTGCGACCGGCGACAGCTACGAGCAGTACTTC
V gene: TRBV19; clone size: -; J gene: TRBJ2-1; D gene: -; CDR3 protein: CASKRRPYGSDNEQFF; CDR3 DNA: TGTGCCAGTAAAAGGAGACCCTATGGGTCTGACAATGAGCAGTTCTTC
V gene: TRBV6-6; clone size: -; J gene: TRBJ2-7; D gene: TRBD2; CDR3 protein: CASSQAGVYEQYF; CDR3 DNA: TGTGCCAGCAGTCAAGCGGGGGTCTACGAGCAGTACTTC
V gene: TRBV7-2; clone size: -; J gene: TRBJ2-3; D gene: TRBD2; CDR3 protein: CASSLQASGTDTQYF; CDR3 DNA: TGTGCCAGCAGCTTACAAGCTAGCGGGACAGATACGCAGTATTTT
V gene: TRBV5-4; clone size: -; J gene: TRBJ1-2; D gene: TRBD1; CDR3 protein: CASSLTGDWGGYTF; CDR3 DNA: TGTGCCAGCAGCTTGACAGGGGATTGGGGTGGCTACACCTTC
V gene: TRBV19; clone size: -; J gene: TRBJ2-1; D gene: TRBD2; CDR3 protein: CASSVPGLAGGHEQFF; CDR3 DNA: TGTGCCAGTAGTGTTCCGGGACTAGCGGGAGGGCATGAGCAGTTCTTC
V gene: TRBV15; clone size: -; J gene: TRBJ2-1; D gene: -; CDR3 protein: CATSRDKVLGHEQFF; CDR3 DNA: TGTGCCACCAGCAGAGATAAGGTACTAGGTCACGAGCAGTTCTTC
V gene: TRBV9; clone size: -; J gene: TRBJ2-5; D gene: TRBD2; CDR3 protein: CASSTTGLAWETQYF; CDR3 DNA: TGTGCCAGCAGCACAACCGGACTAGCTTGGGAGACCCAGTACTTC
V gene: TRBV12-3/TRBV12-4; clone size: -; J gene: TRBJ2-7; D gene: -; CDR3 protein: CASSLGEWEEQYF; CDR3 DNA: TGTGCCAGCAGTTTGGGTGAATGGGAGGAACAGTACTTC
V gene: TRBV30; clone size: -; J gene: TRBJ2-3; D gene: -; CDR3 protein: CAWSRRSTDTQYF; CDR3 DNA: TGTGCCTGGAGTCGGCGGTCCACAGATACGCAGTATTTT
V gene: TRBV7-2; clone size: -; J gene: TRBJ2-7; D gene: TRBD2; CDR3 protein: CASRPGTSATYEQYF; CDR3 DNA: TGTGCCAGCAGACCCGGGACTAGCGCTACCTACGAGCAGTACTTC
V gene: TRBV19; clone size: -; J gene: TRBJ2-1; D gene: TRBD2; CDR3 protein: CASSILAGGSNEQFF; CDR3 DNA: TGTGCCAGTAGTATACTTGCGGGAGGGTCCAATGAGCAGTTCTTC
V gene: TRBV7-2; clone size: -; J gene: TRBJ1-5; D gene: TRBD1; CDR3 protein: CASSSGQSNQPQHF; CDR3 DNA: TGTGCCAGCAGCTCGGGACAGAGCAATCAGCCCCAGCATTTT
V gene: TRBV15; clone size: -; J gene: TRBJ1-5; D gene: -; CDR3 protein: CATSRDGSVNQPQHF; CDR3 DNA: TGTGCCACCAGCAGAGATGGCAGCGTTAATCAGCCCCAGCATTTT
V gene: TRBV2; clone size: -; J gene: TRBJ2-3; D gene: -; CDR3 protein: CASSVQGWDTQYF; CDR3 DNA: TGTGCCAGCAGTGTTCAGGGGTGGGATACGCAGTATTTT
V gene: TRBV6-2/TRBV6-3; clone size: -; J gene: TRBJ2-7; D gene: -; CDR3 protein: CASSYLDPLEQYF; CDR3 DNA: TGTGCCAGCAGTTATCTAGACCCCCTCGAGCAGTACTTC
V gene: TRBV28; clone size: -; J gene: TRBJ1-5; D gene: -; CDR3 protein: CASSLLARYSNQPQHF; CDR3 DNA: TGTGCCAGCAGTTTATTAGCGCGTTATAGCAATCAGCCCCAGCATTTT